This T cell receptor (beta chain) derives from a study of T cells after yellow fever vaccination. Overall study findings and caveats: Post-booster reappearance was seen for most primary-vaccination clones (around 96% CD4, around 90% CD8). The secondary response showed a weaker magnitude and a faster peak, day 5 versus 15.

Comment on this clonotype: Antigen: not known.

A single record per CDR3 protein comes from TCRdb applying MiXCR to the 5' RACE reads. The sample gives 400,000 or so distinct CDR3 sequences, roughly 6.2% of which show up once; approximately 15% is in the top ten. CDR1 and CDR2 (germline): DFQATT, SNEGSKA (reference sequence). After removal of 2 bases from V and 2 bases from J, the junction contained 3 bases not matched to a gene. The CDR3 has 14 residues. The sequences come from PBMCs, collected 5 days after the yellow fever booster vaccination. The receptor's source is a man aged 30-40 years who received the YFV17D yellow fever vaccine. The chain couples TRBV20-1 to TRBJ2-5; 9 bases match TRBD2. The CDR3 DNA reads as TGCAGTGCTAGATTGAGCGGGAGGCAAGAGACCCAGTACTTC. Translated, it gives CSARLSGRQETQYF.